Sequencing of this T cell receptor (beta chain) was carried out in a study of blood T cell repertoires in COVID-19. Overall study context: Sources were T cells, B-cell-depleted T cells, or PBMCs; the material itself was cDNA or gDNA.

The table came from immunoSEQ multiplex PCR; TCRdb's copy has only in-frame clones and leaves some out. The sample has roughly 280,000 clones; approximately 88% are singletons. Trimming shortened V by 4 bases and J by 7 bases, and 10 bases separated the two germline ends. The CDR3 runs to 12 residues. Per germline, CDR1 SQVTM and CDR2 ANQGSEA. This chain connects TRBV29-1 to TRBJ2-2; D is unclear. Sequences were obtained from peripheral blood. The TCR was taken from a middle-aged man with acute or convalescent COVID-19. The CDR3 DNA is TGCAGCGTTGGGTATGGCGGCGGGGAGCTGTTTTTT. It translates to CSVGYGGGELFF.